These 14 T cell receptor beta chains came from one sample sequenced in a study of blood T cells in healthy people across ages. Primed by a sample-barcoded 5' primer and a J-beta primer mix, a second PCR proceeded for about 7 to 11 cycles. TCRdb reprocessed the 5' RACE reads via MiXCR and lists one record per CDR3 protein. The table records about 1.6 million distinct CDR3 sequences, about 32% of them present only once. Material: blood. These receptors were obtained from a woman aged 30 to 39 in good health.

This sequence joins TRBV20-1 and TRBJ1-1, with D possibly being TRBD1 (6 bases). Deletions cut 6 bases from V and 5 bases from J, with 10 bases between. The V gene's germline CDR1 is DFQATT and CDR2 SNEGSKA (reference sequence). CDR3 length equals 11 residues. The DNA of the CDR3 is TGCAGTGCCCAGGGGTGGACTGAAGCTTTCTTT. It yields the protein CSAQGWTEAFF.

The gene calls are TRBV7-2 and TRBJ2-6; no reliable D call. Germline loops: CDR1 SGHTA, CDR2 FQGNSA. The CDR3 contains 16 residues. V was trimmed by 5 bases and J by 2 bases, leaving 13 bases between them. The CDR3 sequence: CASSPWVKAGANVLTF. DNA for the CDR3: TGTGCCAGCAGCCCATGGGTAAAGGCTGGGGCCAACGTCCTGACTTTC.

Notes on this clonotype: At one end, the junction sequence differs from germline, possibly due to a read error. The CDR3 bases are TGTGCCAGCAGCTTGTTAAGCGGGAGGGCGAGCAATGAGCGGTTCTTC. Translated, it gives CASSLLSGRASNERFF. The chain combines TRBV7-3 with TRBJ2-1; 10 nucleotides agree with TRBD2. CDR3 length: 16 amino acids. Germline CDR1 SGHTA, CDR2 FQGTGA.

Here the CDR3 reads CASSSGNSGSLTDTQYF. CDR3 nucleotides: TGTGCCAGCAGCTCAGGGAATAGCGGGAGCCTCACAGATACGCAGTATTTT. V usage is TRBV5-8 and J usage is TRBJ2-3; 9 nucleotides match TRBD2. Germline CDR1 is SGHTS and CDR2 is YDEGEE. The CDR3 has 17 amino acids. V lost 3 bases and J lost 2; bases outside the gene matches: 10.

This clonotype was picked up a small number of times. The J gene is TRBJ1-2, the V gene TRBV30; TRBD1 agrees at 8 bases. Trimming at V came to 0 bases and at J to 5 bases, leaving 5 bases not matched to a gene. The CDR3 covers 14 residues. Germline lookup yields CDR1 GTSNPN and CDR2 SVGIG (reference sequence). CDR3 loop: CAWSVGQGGYGYTF. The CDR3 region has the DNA TGTGCCTGGAGTGTTGGACAGGGAGGATATGGCTACACCTTC. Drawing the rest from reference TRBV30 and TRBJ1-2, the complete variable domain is SQTIHQWPATLVQPVGSPLSLECTVEGTSNPNLYWYRQAAGRGLQLLFYSVGIGQISSEVPQNLSASRPQDRQFILSSKKLLLSDSGFYLCAWSVGQGGYGYTFGSGTRLTVV.

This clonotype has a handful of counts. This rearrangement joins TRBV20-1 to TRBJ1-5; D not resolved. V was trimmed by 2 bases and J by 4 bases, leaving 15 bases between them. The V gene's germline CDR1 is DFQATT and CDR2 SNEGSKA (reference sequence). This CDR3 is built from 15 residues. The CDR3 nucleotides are TGCAGTGCTAGACCCCTCGGACCCGATAATCAGCCCCAGCATTTT. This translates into CSARPLGPDNQPQHF.

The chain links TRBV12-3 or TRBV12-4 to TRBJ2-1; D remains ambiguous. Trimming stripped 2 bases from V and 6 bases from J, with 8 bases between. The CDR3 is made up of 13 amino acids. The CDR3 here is CASSLSQSNEQFF. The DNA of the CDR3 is TGTGCCAGCAGTTTATCGCAGTCCAATGAGCAGTTCTTC.

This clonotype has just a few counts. CDR3 in amino acids: CASSLSFTTRELEFF. The DNA of the CDR3 is TGTGCCAGCAGTTTATCATTTACCACCCGTGAACTTGAGTTCTTC. The rearrangement links TRBV27 to TRBJ2-1; D is ambiguous. V lost 0 bases and J 14 bases, leaving 20 bases between the germline ends. The CDR3 runs to 15 residues. Germline V lookup: CDR1 MNHEY, CDR2 SMNVEV (reference sequence).

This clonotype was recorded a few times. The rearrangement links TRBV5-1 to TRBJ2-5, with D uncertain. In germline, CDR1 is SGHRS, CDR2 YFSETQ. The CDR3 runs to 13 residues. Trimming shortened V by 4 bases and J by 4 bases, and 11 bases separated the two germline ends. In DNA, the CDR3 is TGCGCCAGCAGCCGTCGGATTGGAGAGACCCAGTACTTC. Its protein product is CASSRRIGETQYF.

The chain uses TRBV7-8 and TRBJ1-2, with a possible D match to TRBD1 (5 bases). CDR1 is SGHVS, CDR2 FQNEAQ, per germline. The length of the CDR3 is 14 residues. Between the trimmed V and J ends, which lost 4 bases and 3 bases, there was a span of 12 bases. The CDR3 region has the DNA TGTGCCAGCAGCTCTGAGGGACGGTACTATGGCTACACCTTC. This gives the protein CASSSEGRYYGYTF.

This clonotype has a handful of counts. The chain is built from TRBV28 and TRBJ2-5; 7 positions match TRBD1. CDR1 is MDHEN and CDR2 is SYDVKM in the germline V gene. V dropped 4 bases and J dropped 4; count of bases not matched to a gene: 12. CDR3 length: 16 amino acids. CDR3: CASSSPGRDSRETQYF. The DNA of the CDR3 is TGTGCCAGCAGTTCCCCCGGCCGGGACAGCAGAGAGACCCAGTACTTC.

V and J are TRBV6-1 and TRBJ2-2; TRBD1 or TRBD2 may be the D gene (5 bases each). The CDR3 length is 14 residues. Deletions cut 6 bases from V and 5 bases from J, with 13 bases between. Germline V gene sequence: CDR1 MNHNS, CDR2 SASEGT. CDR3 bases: TGTGCCAGCAGCCCCATGGGGGATACCGGGGAGCTGTTTTTT. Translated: CASSPMGDTGELFF.

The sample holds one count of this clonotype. The CDR3 nucleotides are TGCAGTGCTAGAGATGGGCCACCTGGGGGTGGCTACACCTTC. It encodes CSARDGPPGGGYTF. This sequence joins TRBV20-1 and TRBJ1-2, with TRBD1 as a possible D gene (5 bases). There are 14 residues in the CDR3. CDR1 is DFQATT and CDR2 is SNEGSKA in the germline V gene (reference sequence). Trimming pared 0 bases from V and 7 bases from J, leaving 15 bases between.

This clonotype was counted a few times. CDR3 sequence: CSARDPGRGYEQYF. The CDR3 DNA is TGCAGTGCTAGAGATCCAGGGAGGGGGTACGAGCAGTACTTC. The chain joins TRBV20-1 to TRBJ2-7; possibly TRBD2 for D (7 bases). The V gene's germline CDR1 is DFQATT and CDR2 SNEGSKA (reference sequence). The CDR3 covers 14 residues. V was shortened by 0 bases and J by 4 bases, with 13 bases between the two germline ends.